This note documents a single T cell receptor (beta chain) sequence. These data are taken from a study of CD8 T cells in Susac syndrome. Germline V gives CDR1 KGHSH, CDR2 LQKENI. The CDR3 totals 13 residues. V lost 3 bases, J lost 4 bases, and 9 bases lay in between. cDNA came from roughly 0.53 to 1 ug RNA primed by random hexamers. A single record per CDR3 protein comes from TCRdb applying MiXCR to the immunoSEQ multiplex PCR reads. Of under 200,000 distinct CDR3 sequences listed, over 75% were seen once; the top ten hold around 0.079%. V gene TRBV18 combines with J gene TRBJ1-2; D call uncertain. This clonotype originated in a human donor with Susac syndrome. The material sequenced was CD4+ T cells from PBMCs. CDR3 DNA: TGTGCCAGCTCACCCGCGGACGGCTATGGCTACACCTTC. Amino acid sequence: CASSPADGYGYTF.